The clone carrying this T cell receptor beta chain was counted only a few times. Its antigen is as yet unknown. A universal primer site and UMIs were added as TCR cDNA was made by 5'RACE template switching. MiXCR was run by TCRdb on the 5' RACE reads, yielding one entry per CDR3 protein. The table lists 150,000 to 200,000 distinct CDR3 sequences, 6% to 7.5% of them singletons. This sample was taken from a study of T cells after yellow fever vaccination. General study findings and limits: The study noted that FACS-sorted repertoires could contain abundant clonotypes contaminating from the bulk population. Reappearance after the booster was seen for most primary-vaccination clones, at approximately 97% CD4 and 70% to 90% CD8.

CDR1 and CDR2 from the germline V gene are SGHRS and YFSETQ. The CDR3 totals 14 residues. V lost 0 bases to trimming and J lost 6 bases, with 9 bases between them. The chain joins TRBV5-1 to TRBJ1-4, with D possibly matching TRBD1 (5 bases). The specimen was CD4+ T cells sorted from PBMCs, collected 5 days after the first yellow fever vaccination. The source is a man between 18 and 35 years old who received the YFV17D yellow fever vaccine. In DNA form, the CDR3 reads TGCGCCAGCAGCTTGGACAGGCACCATGAAAAACTGTTTTTT. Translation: CASSLDRHHEKLFF.